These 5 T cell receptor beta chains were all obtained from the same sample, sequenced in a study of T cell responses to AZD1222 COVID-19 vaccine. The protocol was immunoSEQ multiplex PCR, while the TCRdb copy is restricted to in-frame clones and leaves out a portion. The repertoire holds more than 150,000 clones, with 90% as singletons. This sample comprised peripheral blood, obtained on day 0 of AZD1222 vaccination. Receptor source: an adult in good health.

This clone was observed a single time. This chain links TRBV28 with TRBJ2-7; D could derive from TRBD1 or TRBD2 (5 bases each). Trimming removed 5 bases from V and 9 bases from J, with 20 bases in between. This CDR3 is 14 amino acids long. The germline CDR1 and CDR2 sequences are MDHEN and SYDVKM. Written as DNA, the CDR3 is TGTGCCAGCAGTCCGTCATCCGGGACGGGTAGGCAGTACTTC. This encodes CASSPSSGTGRQYF.

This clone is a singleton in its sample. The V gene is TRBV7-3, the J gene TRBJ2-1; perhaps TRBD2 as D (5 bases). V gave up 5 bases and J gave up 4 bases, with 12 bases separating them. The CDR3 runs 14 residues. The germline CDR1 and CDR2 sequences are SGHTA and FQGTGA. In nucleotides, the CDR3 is TGTGCCAGCAGCGAGGGCGTTCAGTACAATGAGCAGTTCTTC. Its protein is CASSEGVQYNEQFF.

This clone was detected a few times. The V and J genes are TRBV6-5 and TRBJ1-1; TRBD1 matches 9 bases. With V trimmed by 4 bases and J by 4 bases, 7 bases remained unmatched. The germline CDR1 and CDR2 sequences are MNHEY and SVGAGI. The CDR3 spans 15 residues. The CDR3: CASSWDRAPVTEAFF. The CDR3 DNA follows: TGTGCCAGCAGTTGGGACAGGGCCCCGGTCACTGAAGCTTTCTTT.

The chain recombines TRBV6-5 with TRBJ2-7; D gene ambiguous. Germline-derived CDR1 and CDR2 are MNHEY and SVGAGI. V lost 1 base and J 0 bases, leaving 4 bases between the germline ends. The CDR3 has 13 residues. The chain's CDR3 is CASSYLGSYEQYF. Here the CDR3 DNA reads TGTGCCAGCAGTTACTTAGGCTCCTACGAGCAGTACTTC.

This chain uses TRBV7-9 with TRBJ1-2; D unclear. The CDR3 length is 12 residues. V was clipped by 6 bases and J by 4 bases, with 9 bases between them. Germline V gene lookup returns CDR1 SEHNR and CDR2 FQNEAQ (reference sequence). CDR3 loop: CASRGLSYGYTF. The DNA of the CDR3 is TGTGCCAGCAGGGGCCTGTCCTATGGCTACACCTTC.